The T cell receptor beta chain described here comes from a study of T cell responses to AZD1222 COVID-19 vaccine. Study in general: Second-dose groups at about 4 or about 12 weeks were pooled. Overall study findings and caveats: In a largely white British group with more females than males, clonal diversity was possibly underestimated. Spike was spanned by vaccine-associated CD4 TCRs, with dominance at 160-218 and 743-854.

Data came from immunoSEQ multiplex PCR; TCRdb stores just in-frame clones and leaves some out. This table holds some 160,000 clones, 85% to 95% found once. This clone was observed once. The antigen is undetermined. Germline loops: CDR1 SGHRS, CDR2 YFSETQ. V lost 3 bases to trimming and J lost 0 bases, with 6 bases between them. CDR3 size: 13 residues. The rearrangement links TRBV5-1 to TRBJ2-5, with no clear D. Sequencing used peripheral blood, obtained on day 0 of AZD1222 vaccination. This sequence was found in an adult in good health. This CDR3 is CASSWRNQETQYF. In DNA form, the CDR3 reads TGCGCCAGCAGCTGGCGGAACCAAGAGACCCAGTACTTC.